Sequencing of this TCR beta chain was carried out in a study of blood T cell repertoires in COVID-19. Study information: Some COVID-19 samples were acute and others convalescent; all came from the United States, Italy and Spain. Sources were T cells, B-cell-depleted T cells, or PBMCs; the material itself was cDNA or gDNA.

Concerning this clone: The sample carries other DNA sequences with the same CDR3.

As originally analysed: Amplified reference gene primers provided the basis for estimating nucleated cell counts. Clones were sequenced by immunoSEQ multiplex PCR, and TCRdb holds only the in-frame ones, with some missing. V, J and clone size were drawn from that table, and D and trimming were deduced from the DNA. The sample has around 100,000 clones, roughly 87% seen once. This TCR derives from a human donor in a cohort sampled during active COVID-19. The material sequenced was peripheral blood.

Written as DNA, the CDR3 is TGTGCCAGCTCACCATCGGGGAGCTCCTACGAGCAGTACTTC. Its protein product is CASSPSGSSYEQYF. V usage is TRBV18 and J usage is TRBJ2-7, with D maybe TRBD2 (5 bases). Trimming removed 2 bases at V and 0 bases at J, with 8 bases between. CDR1 and CDR2 (germline): KGHSH, LQKENI. The CDR3 sequence is 14 residues long.